This T cell receptor (beta chain) was sequenced in a study of cytomegalovirus exposure and HLA in healthy donors (dated by TCRdb to 2017 to 2019). About the investigation overall: An earlier analysis of 587 of the donors reported 276 Gb of sequence data and 90 million to 120 million unique TCR beta sequences obtained from about 179 million T cells. An early release that covered roughly 600 HLA-typed donors contained approximately 320 gigabases of sequencing data and 80 million or so unique TCR sequences. To decide whether each TCR beta V gene segment behaved as functional or pseudogenic, an earlier analysis of several hundred of the donors relied on high-throughput TCR beta sequencing. Among the roughly 400 genotyped donors, approximately 81% belonged to the genetic ancestry cluster associated with self-reported Caucasian donors. Alongside the repertoire data, information on donor age, sex, ethnicity and CMV serostatus was compiled. The T cell repertoires of 666 subjects were profiled by immunosequencing and related to cytomegalovirus serostatus. Because of strong linkage in the cohort, roughly five DR-DQ haplotypes were treated as single units for association and clustering. Rather than drawing on any new phenotypic data, the later analysis identified candidate immune exposures from TCR beta sequences and the way those sequences occurred across donors. The number of typed donors differed by locus: about 620-630 for A, B, C, DRB1 and DQB1; 500 to 550 for DQA1; around 580 for DPA1; and around 470 for DPB1. Every repertoire in the discovery cohort had been generated on one and the same sequencing platform. In addition to the first cohort of 650 to 800 subjects, a separate validation cohort of 120 different subjects was used. The aim of the study was to test whether cataloging public T cell receptors could identify signatures of past pathogen exposure. In a later analysis, previously published TCR beta repertoires from some 640 donors were re-analyzed and high-resolution HLA genotyping was added so that TCR occurrence patterns could be studied. To predict cytomegalovirus infection status, the study combined high-throughput TCR immunosequencing, statistical association of individual TCRs with disease status, and machine learning. Among around 400 genotyped donors of the cohort, an average of approximately 200,000 unique TCR beta nucleotide sequences was sequenced per donor, of which 15% to 20% were non-productive. HLA typing included class I and class II loci at four-digit resolution. In a later genetic analysis, genome-wide SNP genotypes for about 55% of the 666 donors were used, and that subset was treated as a discovery cohort. Paper-wide results and their limitations: In both the original and validation cohorts, the classifier was reported to diagnose cytomegalovirus status with high specificity and sensitivity. The sequencing pipeline was judged likely to have produced a cluster of highly shared sequence variants as a technical artifact. A further reported finding was that TCR beta sequences accurately predicted the HLA-A and HLA-B alleles for most subjects in the first cohort. A later analysis reported that several top co-occurrence clusters appeared linked to parvovirus B19, influenza, CMV and Epstein-Barr virus. In a later analysis, the rate of TCR association differed among HLA loci, with DRB1 alleles having the most associated TCRs and HLA-C alleles having the fewest. Most TCR sequences were seen in very few donors, while some public TCRs were found in many individuals. Compared with equally common non-associated chains, HLA-associated TCR beta chains in a later analysis were more clonally expanded and had lower generation probabilities. In the study, 150 to 200 TCR beta chains were listed as associated with cytomegalovirus. Only TCR beta chains were sequenced in this cohort, and the absence of alpha or paired-chain data limited detectable features. The 87-base-pair reads could not distinguish some IMGT-functional V segments, including TRBV6-2 and TRBV6-3, so those segments were excluded. A later genetic analysis associated a missense DCLRE1C variant with V-gene and J-gene trimming of TCR beta chains, and an independent cohort replicated the association. CMV serostatus was the only immune exposure information available for the cohort. When HLA alleles, especially DR and DQ, strongly co-occurred, TCR associations were difficult to assign to individual alleles. An earlier analysis of roughly 570 of the donors showed that most TCR beta V segments appeared in productive rearrangements either about 87% or about 30% of the time, which broadly matched IMGT annotations. Linkage disequilibrium might explain the correlated functional status among segregating V segments, but an unknown experimental factor could not be excluded. Because some donors lacked HLA typing at each locus, the association tests relied only on the typed subset. Roughly uniform sequencing depth across donors was assumed in presence/absence analyses, although this assumption may not hold. At a false discovery rate of 0.05, a later analysis linked around 17,000 TCR beta sequences to specific HLA alleles. In a later genetic analysis, fewer N-insertions in productive TCRs were reported among donors in an Asian-associated ancestry cluster than the roughly 700-donor mean. The earlier analysis of some 540 of the donors excluded some 15 rarely observed V segments, including chromosome 9 orphons, because counts were too low. According to a later analysis, most CMV-associated TCR beta chains appeared to be HLA-restricted, and the HLA associations seemed to be driven largely by CMV exposure. It was suggested by the authors that the approach could potentially be generalized to other disease states and immunological phenotypes. A few of the identified cytomegalovirus-associated TCR beta chains were confirmed in vitro to be specific for cytomegalovirus antigens.

The cohort consisted of 666 healthy bone marrow donors. At the time of sampling, every cohort member was nominally healthy, though immune exposures that went unrecorded were likely present. The donor tested CMV seropositive and was one of the 289 seropositive cohort members. Each donor provided a peripheral blood sample, and peripheral blood mononuclear cells were used for TCR beta sequencing. Genomic DNA was extracted from the blood cell samples with the Qiagen DNeasy Blood Extraction Kit. In the germline V gene, CDR1 corresponds to SGHDT and CDR2 to YYEEEE. At the junction V is shortened by 4 bases and J by 5 bases, with 13 bases in between. There are 13 amino acids in the CDR3, from cysteine to phenylalanine inclusive. Of the read, only the CDR3 DNA is kept; its 39 bases are in frame from base 1. Libraries were built with the immunoSEQ multiplex PCR assay. For the multiplex PCR, a mixture combining 60 forward primers for TCR Vbeta segments and 13 reverse primers for TCR Jbeta segments was used. Amplification of the CDR3 region of rearranged TCR beta genes was performed with a multiplex PCR assay on genomic DNA. On the Illumina HiSeq System, the amplified TCR beta libraries were sequenced as 87-base-pair reads. From the authors' description of their analysis: A later analysis counted some 74 million unique TCR beta chains across the 550 to 700 repertoires, and around 9.9 million of these chains were shared by at least two donors. To remove PCR and sequencing errors, raw reads were error-corrected and collapsed into unique sequences using a nearest-neighbor algorithm that merged closely related sequences. Alignment of CDR3 sequences to IMGT reference sequences was used to assign V, D and J gene segments. For a sequence to be retained, a match of at least six nucleotides was required to both a V gene segment and a J gene segment. A rearrangement counted as productive if the CDR3 had no stop codons and remained in frame with V and J, and every other rearrangement counted as non-productive. Following IMGT convention, CDR3 was defined as the stretch from the second conserved V-encoded cysteine up to the conserved J-encoded phenylalanine. The earlier analysis of about 560 of the donors excluded any sequence lacking an unambiguous match to a single V gene segment. In an earlier analysis of 587 of the donors, V segments were called functional above 56.7% productive rearrangements and were called segregating when the between-donor standard deviation exceeded 5%. A statistical classification framework was built to diagnose cytomegalovirus status from the catalog of TCR beta chain sequences. In a later analysis, V and J genes were assigned by comparing TCR nucleotide sequences against IMGT/GENE-DB human TR gene sequences. In a later analysis, CDR3 sequences and most-parsimonious VDJ recombination scenarios were assigned using the TCRdist pipeline. In a later analysis, every TCR beta chain was defined by the combination of its CDR3 amino acid sequence and its V-gene family, and reads without a unique V-gene family were dropped. To address suspected cross-contamination and a sequencing artifact, a later analysis removed 592 highly shared, low-generation-probability nucleotide sequences. A later analysis calculated a clonal expansion index for each public chain from normalized within-repertoire ranks of inferred template counts. In a later analysis, generation probabilities were computed using a VDJ recombination model fitted to out-of-frame rearrangements, and the results were checked against IGoR. Hypergeometric tests were used in a later analysis to score TCR-TCR, TCR-HLA and TCR-CMV co-occurrence, with a repertoire-size bias correction applied to the TCR pairs. False discovery rates were estimated in a later analysis by permuting HLA or CMV assignments 20 times. In a later analysis, co-occurring TCRs were grouped using DBSCAN, with TCRdist sequence similarity added in when clustering inside HLA-allele-positive subsets. For co-occurrence clustering, repertoires with fewer than 30,000 or more than 120,000 public chains were excluded, along with roughly 5 repertoires with anomalous nucleotide sharing. The immuneACCESS repertoire file appears here via TCRdb, limited to in-frame rearrangements. These files lack a portion of the clones; in checked studies, under half of the deficit traces to unresolved V genes, and the cause of the others is not known. V and J calls plus clone size are reproduced from that table; the DNA served to infer D and trimming. The sample records some 250,000 clones, 82% of which are singletons. Approximately 5.3% of the sample belongs to the ten largest clones.

Concerning this clone: The specificity of this receptor is unknown. One base away there is no much larger clone; base qualities are not given.

Material: PBMCs. The receptor was derived from a woman aged 40-49 years in good health and CMV-seropositive. The V and J segments used are TRBV5-6 and TRBJ2-7; tentative D gene TRBD1, with 5 bases matching. The nucleotide sequence is given as TGTGCCAGCAGCCGAACGGCAGGGCACGAGCAGTACTTC. This gives the protein CASSRTAGHEQYF.